These 32 T cell receptor beta chains were all obtained from the same sample, sequenced in a study of blood T cell repertoires in COVID-19. The table came from immunoSEQ multiplex PCR; TCRdb's copy has only in-frame clones and leaves some out. The data hold about 94,000 clones, with around 84% observed a single time. Sequencing was carried out using peripheral blood. The receptor set was obtained from a woman aged 55-75 years in a cohort sampled during active or convalescent COVID-19.

Only a few counts were recorded for this clone. The chain is built from TRBV2 and TRBJ2-7, with 7 bases matching TRBD1. The CDR3 is 13 residues long. Germline V gene lookup returns CDR1 SNHLY and CDR2 FYNNEI. The V segment lost 10 bases and the J segment 0 bases; nucleotides outside the gene matches: 6. CDR3 region: CATWTGNSYEQYF. The CDR3 region has the DNA TGTGCCACGTGGACAGGCAACTCCTACGAGCAGTACTTC.

In its sample, this clone was seen many times. The CDR3 DNA reads TGTGCCAGCAGTTTATCTGCGGGGACCGGGGAGCTGTTTTTT. Translated: CASSLSAGTGELFF. This chain connects TRBV27 to TRBJ2-2; tentative D call: TRBD2 (6 bases). Germline lookup yields CDR1 MNHEY and CDR2 SMNVEV (reference sequence). V gave up 0 bases and J gave up 5 bases, with 7 bases separating them. The length of the CDR3 is 14 residues.

This clone has only one observation. The genes are TRBV4-1 and TRBJ1-5; possibly TRBD1 for D (5 bases). Germline CDR1 is MGHRA and CDR2 is YSYEKL. Trimming took 4 bases from V and 1 from J, leaving 17 bases between them. The CDR3 extends over 17 amino acids. CDR3 residues: CASSLGPGGDSNQPQHF. Written as DNA, the CDR3 is TGCGCCAGCAGCCTGGGCCCCGGGGGGGACAGCAATCAGCCCCAGCATTTT.

The count of this clone is one. The chain is built from TRBV29-1 and TRBJ2-2; possibly TRBD1 for D (5 bases). CDR3 length: 12 residues. CDR1 SQVTM and CDR2 ANQGSEA come from the germline V gene. Between the trimmed V and J ends, which lost 7 bases and 6 bases, there was a span of 12 bases. CDR3 sequence reads: CSAPAGPGELFF. For the CDR3, the DNA is TGCAGCGCACCAGCAGGGCCCGGGGAGCTGTTTTTT.

This chain uses TRBV4-1 with TRBJ1-3; no definite D call. The V and J ends lost 4 bases and 4 bases respectively, with 17 bases between them. The CDR3 is 16 amino acids. The V gene's germline CDR1 is MGHRA and CDR2 YSYEKL. In DNA, the CDR3 is TGCGCCAGCAGCCCCAGGCTACCGGTGGAAGGAAACACCATATATTTT. It is translated as CASSPRLPVEGNTIYF.

V is TRBV7-2 and J is TRBJ1-2; 10 nucleotides align to TRBD1. Germline trimming cut 5 bases from V and 4 bases from J; bases unmatched to any gene: 10. The CDR3 covers 16 residues. Germline V gene data show CDR1 as SGHTA and CDR2 as FQGNSA. In DNA form, the CDR3 reads TGTGCCAGCAGCCTACCCCGGGACAGGGGTTCCTATGGCTACACCTTC. Protein product: CASSLPRDRGSYGYTF.

The CDR3 is CASRDRGLANNEQFF. The CDR3 DNA sequence: TGTGCCAGCAGAGACAGGGGGTTGGCTAACAATGAGCAGTTCTTC. The chain combines TRBV7-6 with TRBJ2-1, with 9 bases aligning to TRBD1. With V trimmed by 6 bases and J by 5 bases, 8 bases remained unmatched. Germline CDR1 is SGHVS and CDR2 is FNYEAQ. The CDR3 covers 15 residues.

J is TRBJ2-2 and V is TRBV5-1, with D possibly matching TRBD2 (6 bases). V was pared by 4 bases and J by 2 bases, with 15 bases between. The CDR3 spans 16 residues. In germline, CDR1 is SGHRS, CDR2 YFSETQ. Here the CDR3 DNA reads TGCGCCAGCAGCCCGGCTGGACTAACAAACACCGGGGAGCTGTTTTTT. Translation gives CASSPAGLTNTGELFF.

The gene calls are TRBV5-6 and TRBJ2-2, with 7 bases matching TRBD1. The CDR3 consists of 17 residues. The germline V gene encodes CDR1 SGHDT and CDR2 YYEEEE. The V segment lost 0 bases and the J segment 0 bases; nucleotides outside the gene matches: 5. CDR3 nucleotide sequence: TGTGCCAGCAGCTTGGGGTGGGGGACAGCGAACACCGGGGAGCTGTTTTTT. It codes for CASSLGWGTANTGELFF.

This chain uses TRBV5-1 with TRBJ2-3; 11 bases agree with TRBD2. CDR1 is SGHRS and CDR2 is YFSETQ in the germline V gene. V was pared by 4 bases and J by 0 bases, with 13 bases of the junction left unmatched. The CDR3 is 19 residues long. In DNA form, the CDR3 reads TGCGCCAGCAGCCTTTCACATAGCGGGGGGGCTTCTAGCACAGATACGCAGTATTTT. It translates to CASSLSHSGGASSTDTQYF.

This rearrangement joins TRBV5-4 to TRBJ1-6, with 9 bases fitting TRBD1. V lost 4 bases and J lost 7; bases outside the gene matches: 3. Germline CDR1 and CDR2: SGHNT and YYREEE (reference sequence). This CDR3 spans 14 amino acids. For the CDR3, the DNA is TGTGCCAGCAGCCGGGACAGGGTGAATTCACCCCTCCACTTT. It codes for CASSRDRVNSPLHF.

The CDR3 loop is CASSRGGQGIEAFF. Written as DNA, the CDR3 is TGTGCCAGCAGCAGGGGGGGACAGGGAATTGAAGCTTTCTTT. The chain couples TRBV6-5 to TRBJ1-1; TRBD1 matches 9 bases. The CDR3 sequence is 14 residues long. Per the germline V gene, CDR1 is MNHEY and CDR2 is SVGAGI. Trimming cost V 6 bases and J 7 bases; bases outside gene matches: 9.

V usage is TRBV7-8 and J usage is TRBJ1-1; TRBD1 matches 10 bases. V gave up 2 bases and J gave up 3 bases; unmatched junction bases: 9. The CDR3 sequence is 17 residues long. The germline gives CDR1 SGHVS, CDR2 FQNEAQ. The CDR3 spells CASSLISTGGMDTEAFF. In nucleotides, the CDR3 is TGTGCCAGCAGCTTAATATCGACAGGGGGCATGGACACTGAAGCTTTCTTT.

This clone was picked up one time. The J gene is TRBJ2-6, the V gene TRBV5-4, with 11 bases that match TRBD1. Trimming removed 5 bases from V and 4 bases from J; junction bases left unmatched: 11. Germline CDR1 SGHNT, CDR2 YYREEE (reference sequence). The CDR3 sequence is 18 residues long. The CDR3 DNA reads TGTGCCAGCAGAGACGGACAGGGGGCGTTAAACGGGGCCAACGTCCTGACTTTC. Protein: CASRDGQGALNGANVLTF.

This clone has just one count. The rearrangement joins TRBV6-1 to TRBJ1-5, with 11 bases that match TRBD1. V lost 6 bases, J lost 5 bases, and 3 bases stayed unmatched. The CDR3 loop spans 14 amino acids. Per germline, CDR1 MNHNS and CDR2 SASEGT. Here the CDR3 DNA reads TGTGCCAGCAGCTGGGGACAGGGGGATCAGCCCCAGCATTTT. It specifies CASSWGQGDQPQHF.

V gene TRBV5-1 combines with J gene TRBJ2-1; 10 bases match TRBD2. The CDR3 is made up of 16 amino acids. Germline CDR1 is SGHRS and CDR2 is YFSETQ. The ends lost 4 bases at V and 0 bases at J; junction bases unmatched: 4. The CDR3 DNA is TGCGCCAGCAGCGCCTCTAGCGGGAGCTCCTACAATGAGCAGTTCTTC. Its protein product is CASSASSGSSYNEQFF.

The rearrangement links TRBV5-1 to TRBJ2-3; tentative D call: TRBD2 (5 bases). This CDR3 is 15 amino acids long. Germline V gene data show CDR1 as SGHRS and CDR2 as YFSETQ. Trimming took off 4 bases at V and 3 bases at J, with 15 bases between the two ends. Written as DNA, the CDR3 is TGCGCCAGCAGCCCGGGTACACGGGGAACAGATACGCAGTATTTT. Translated: CASSPGTRGTDTQYF.

CDR3 in amino acids: CASSPGQSNQPQHF. As DNA, the CDR3 is TGTGCCAGCTCACCGGGACAGAGCAATCAGCCCCAGCATTTT. This sequence joins TRBV18 and TRBJ1-5; 7 bases match TRBD1. CDR3 length: 14 amino acids. J lost 1 base, V lost 3 bases, and 0 bases had no gene match. Germline V lookup: CDR1 KGHSH, CDR2 LQKENI.

The chain is built from TRBV6-5 and TRBJ2-5, with 11 bases that match TRBD2. CDR1 MNHEY and CDR2 SVGAGI come from the germline V gene. This CDR3 contains 16 residues. Trimming cost V 2 bases and J 3 bases; bases outside gene matches: 5. The CDR3, as DNA: TGTGCCAGCAGTTACCCCCTAGCGGGAGGTGAAGAGACCCAGTACTTC. Translated: CASSYPLAGGEETQYF.

The chain is built from TRBV6-5 and TRBJ1-1, with D possibly TRBD1 on 6 matching bases. The germline V gene encodes CDR1 MNHEY and CDR2 SVGAGI. This CDR3 spans 13 amino acids. Trimming removed 6 bases at V and 2 bases at J, with 10 bases between. The DNA for the CDR3 is TGTGCCAGCAGCCCAGGGGCAAACACTGAAGCTTTCTTT. The encoded protein is CASSPGANTEAFF.

The rearrangement links TRBV5-6 to TRBJ1-1, with 8 bases matching TRBD1. Germline V CDR1 and CDR2: SGHDT, YYEEEE. This CDR3 is built from 15 residues. Trimming cost V 1 base and J 5 bases; bases outside gene matches: 7. The CDR3 region has the DNA TGTGCCAGCAGCTTGCCCCACAGGGGGGGGACTGAAGCTTTCTTT. Its protein product is CASSLPHRGGTEAFF. Based on the CDR3 plus reference TRBV5-6 and TRBJ1-1, the full variable domain is DAGVTQSPTHLIKTRGQQVTLRCSPKSGHDTVSWYQQALGQGPQFIFQYYEEEERQRGNFPDRFSGHQFPNYSSELNVNALLLGDSALYLCASSLPHRGGTEAFFGQGTRLTVV.

The V call is TRBV10-1, the J call TRBJ2-7; 12 positions match TRBD2. Per germline, CDR1 WNHNN and CDR2 SYGVQD (reference sequence). The CDR3 has 16 amino acids. The trim removed 7 bases at V and 5 bases at J, leaving 12 bases unmatched. The CDR3 reads CASMTSGSFGNHEQYF. The CDR3 nucleotides are TGCGCCAGCATGACTAGCGGGAGTTTTGGCAACCACGAGCAGTACTTC.

The V gene is TRBV6-5, the J gene TRBJ1-1; TRBD1 might be the D (6 bases). This CDR3 has 15 residues. Per germline, CDR1 MNHEY and CDR2 SVGAGI. V lost 4 bases and J 1 base, leaving 13 bases between the germline ends. The CDR3 reads CASSSTGSRNTEAFF. DNA for the CDR3: TGTGCCAGCAGTTCCACAGGGTCGAGGAACACTGAAGCTTTCTTT.

This chain links TRBV7-8 with TRBJ1-2; D might be TRBD1 (6 bases). Germline CDR1 SGHVS, CDR2 FQNEAQ. The V end lost 5 bases, the J end lost 0 bases, and 10 bases lay between the germline ends. This CDR3 comprises 14 residues. CDR3 sequence reads: CASSRDTTNYGYTF. CDR3 nucleotides: TGTGCCAGCAGCCGGGACACTACTAACTATGGCTACACCTTC.

V gene TRBV5-6 combines with J gene TRBJ1-2, with TRBD1 identical over 9 bases. Germline values: CDR1 SGHDT, CDR2 YYEEEE. The ends lost 3 bases at V and 7 bases at J; junction bases unmatched: 4. The length of the CDR3 is 13 residues. The CDR3 sequence is CASSSRQGGGYTF. CDR3 DNA: TGTGCCAGCAGCTCACGACAGGGGGGTGGCTACACCTTC.

The chain combines TRBV6-1 with TRBJ1-6, with D perhaps TRBD1 (6 bases). V gave up 2 bases and J gave up 6 bases, with 8 bases separating them. CDR1 is MNHNS and CDR2 is SASEGT in the germline V gene. CDR3 size: 14 residues. The CDR3 DNA is TGTGCCAGCAGTGAAAGGGGGGGTAATTCACCCCTCCACTTT. It codes for CASSERGGNSPLHF.

In its sample, this clone was seen a few times. One end of the junction varies from germline; a read error may be responsible. This CDR3 reads CASIPDGRTGGRLVF. DNA for the CDR3: TGTGCCAGCATACCCGATGGAAGGACAGGGGGCCGGTTGGTCTTT. The chain is built from TRBV6-6 and TRBJ1-1, with 11 bases identical to TRBD1. Germline loops: CDR1 MNHNY, CDR2 SVGAGI (reference sequence). This CDR3 comprises 15 residues.

The J gene is TRBJ1-1, the V gene TRBV12-3 or TRBV12-4, with a weak D call TRBD1 (5 bases). This CDR3 spans 10 amino acids. The ends were cut back, 9 bases at V and 7 bases at J, with 9 bases in the middle. This CDR3 reads CASGGGEAFF. The CDR3, as DNA: TGTGCCAGTGGGGGAGGTGAAGCTTTCTTT.

This clone showed up just once. The chain links TRBV28 to TRBJ2-7; 8 positions agree with TRBD1. CDR3 length: 15 residues. The germline CDR1 and CDR2 sequences are MDHEN and SYDVKM. J lost 7 bases, V lost 3 bases, and 11 bases had no gene match. CDR3 in amino acids: CASSFLPQGASEQYF. The CDR3 DNA is TGTGCCAGCAGTTTCCTACCCCAGGGGGCGAGTGAGCAGTACTTC.

This chain joins TRBV5-1 and TRBJ1-1; D may be TRBD1 (5 bases). The CDR3 contains 12 residues. The V gene's germline CDR1 is SGHRS and CDR2 YFSETQ. Trimming shortened V by 0 bases and J by 10 bases, and 10 bases separated the two germline ends. CDR3 sequence reads: CASSLEGEGAFF. Written as DNA, the CDR3 is TGCGCCAGCAGCTTGGAAGGGGAGGGAGCTTTCTTT.

V gene TRBV10-3 combines with J gene TRBJ2-3; 9 positions agree with TRBD2. Germline V lookup: CDR1 ENHRY, CDR2 SYGVKD. V dropped 11 bases and J dropped 4; count of bases not matched to a gene: 16. The CDR3 has 16 residues. The CDR3 sequence is CASHRGGRARADTQYF. CDR3 nucleotide sequence: TGTGCCTCACACCGGGGCGGGAGGGCCCGGGCAGATACGCAGTATTTT.

This rearrangement joins TRBV7-9 to TRBJ2-1; 10 bases align to TRBD2. V was clipped by 7 bases and J by 5 bases; unmatched bases: 8. Germline CDR1 reads SEHNR; CDR2 reads FQNEAQ (reference sequence). This CDR3 is 15 amino acids long. DNA for the CDR3: TGTGCCAGCATCCTGAGCGGGGGGGTTCACAATGAGCAGTTCTTC. Its protein is CASILSGGVHNEQFF.